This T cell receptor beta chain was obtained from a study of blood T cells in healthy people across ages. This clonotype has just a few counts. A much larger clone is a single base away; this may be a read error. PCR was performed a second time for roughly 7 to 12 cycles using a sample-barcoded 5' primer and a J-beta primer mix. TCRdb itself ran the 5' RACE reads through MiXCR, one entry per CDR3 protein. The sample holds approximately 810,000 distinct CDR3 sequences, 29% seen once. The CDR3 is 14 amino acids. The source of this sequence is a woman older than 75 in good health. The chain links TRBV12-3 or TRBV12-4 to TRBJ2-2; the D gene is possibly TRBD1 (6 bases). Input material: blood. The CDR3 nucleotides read TGTGCCAGCAGTAGGGACACCCACACCGGGGAGCGGTTTTTT. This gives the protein CASSRDTHTGERFF.